The entry that follows covers one T cell receptor beta chain sequence. The data belong to a study of T cells in Graves' hyperthyroidism and ophthalmopathy. Amplification targeted TCR beta CDR3 regions from RNA transcripts. Initially, a first-round RT-PCR of the TCR CDR3 employed the HTBI primer set. TCRdb recomputed calls from the multiplex PCR reads with MiXCR, one row per CDR3 protein. The table records 450,000 to 600,000 distinct CDR3 sequences, 20% of them present only once. The sequence came from a man aged 40-55 years with Graves' ophthalmopathy. What was sequenced was blood.

CDR3 nucleotides: TGTGCCAGCTCGTATGGGGGGGCTTTGAGGTCTGGAAACACCATATATTTT. Translation gives CASSYGGALRSGNTIYF. The chain carries TRBV6-1 and TRBJ1-3; D is possibly TRBD1 (6 bases). V was cut by 8 bases and J by 1 base, with 21 bases left in between. The germline V gene encodes CDR1 MNHNS and CDR2 SASEGT. CDR3 length: 17 amino acids.